Detailed here is one TCR beta chain. Its antigen is unknown. Per-base qualities were not stored, and no clone one base away is much larger. Library prep was done by the immunoSEQ multiplex PCR assay. A mixture of 60 forward primers for TCR Vbeta segments and 13 reverse primers for TCR Jbeta segments was used in the multiplex PCR. The CDR3 region of rearranged TCR beta genes was amplified from genomic DNA by a multiplex PCR assay. The Illumina HiSeq System was used to sequence the amplified TCR beta libraries as 87-base-pair reads. Processing in the source paper ran as follows. In a later analysis, roughly 80 million unique TCR beta chains were counted across the roughly 610 repertoires, and approximately 11 million of these chains were shared by at least two donors. Raw reads were error-corrected and collapsed into unique sequences with a nearest-neighbor algorithm that merged closely related sequences to remove PCR and sequencing errors. CDR3 sequences were aligned to IMGT reference sequences to assign V, D and J gene segments. For a sequence to be retained, at least a six-nucleotide match to both a V gene segment and a J gene segment was required. Rearrangements were classified as productive when the CDR3 lacked stop codons and remained in frame with V and J, and all other rearrangements were classified as non-productive. Following IMGT convention, CDR3 was defined as the stretch from the second conserved V-encoded cysteine up to the conserved J-encoded phenylalanine. The earlier analysis of roughly 590 of the donors excluded sequences that lacked an unambiguous match to a single V gene segment. In an earlier analysis of some 590 of the donors, a V segment was called functional when productive rearrangements were above 56.7%, and segregating when the standard deviation between donors exceeded 5%. To diagnose cytomegalovirus status from the catalog of TCR beta chain sequences, a statistical classification framework was built. In a later analysis, V and J genes were assigned by comparing TCR nucleotide sequences against IMGT/GENE-DB human TR gene sequences. Using the TCRdist pipeline, a later analysis assigned CDR3 sequences along with most-parsimonious VDJ recombination scenarios. In a later analysis, each TCR beta chain was defined by its CDR3 amino acid sequence together with its V-gene family, and reads without a unique V-gene family were excluded. In a later analysis, approximately 640 highly shared, low-generation-probability nucleotide sequences were removed to address suspected cross-contamination and a sequencing artifact. In a later analysis, a clonal expansion index for each public chain was calculated from normalized within-repertoire ranks of inferred template counts. In a later analysis, generation probabilities were computed with a VDJ recombination model fitted to out-of-frame rearrangements, and the resulting probabilities were checked against IGoR. A later analysis scored TCR-TCR, TCR-HLA and TCR-CMV co-occurrence with hypergeometric tests, applying a repertoire-size bias correction to TCR pairs. False discovery rates were estimated in a later analysis by permuting HLA or CMV assignments 20 times. A later analysis grouped co-occurring TCRs with DBSCAN, adding TCRdist sequence similarity when clustering within HLA-allele-positive subsets. Co-occurrence clustering excluded repertoires with fewer than 30,000 or more than 120,000 public chains, plus five with anomalous nucleotide sharing. TCRdb took over this immuneACCESS table, retaining in-frame rearrangements with V and J assigned. Such tables are incomplete; in checked studies, under half of the missing clones stem from an unresolved V gene, and the remainder is unexplained. V and J calls and clone size are those listed in that table; D and trimming were worked out from the DNA. This sample has about 160,000 clones in its table, and roughly 80% of those were observed once. Together, the top ten hold approximately 2% of the sample.

This record belongs to a study of cytomegalovirus exposure and HLA in healthy donors (dated by TCRdb to 2016 to 2017). Background on the whole study: In an earlier analysis of roughly 500 of the donors, about 260 Gb of sequence data and 90 million to 120 million unique TCR beta sequences from 150 million to 200 million T cells were reported. Around 300 gigabases of sequencing data and roughly 90 million unique TCR sequences were included in an early release covering under 650 HLA-typed donors. The genetic ancestry cluster associated with self-reported Caucasian donors included around four fifths of the approximately 410 genotyped donors. The study was designed to test whether signatures of past pathogen exposure could be identified by cataloging public T cell receptors. Using immunosequencing, the study profiled T cell repertoires from about 650 subjects and related those repertoires to cytomegalovirus serostatus. A separate validation cohort of approximately 130 different subjects was used in addition to the roughly 620-subject first cohort. To predict cytomegalovirus infection status, the study brought together high-throughput TCR immunosequencing, statistical association of individual TCRs with disease status, and machine learning. To study patterns of TCR occurrence, a later analysis re-analyzed previously published TCR beta repertoires from 666 donors and added high-resolution HLA genotyping. Rather than drawing on any new phenotypic data, the later analysis identified candidate immune exposures from TCR beta sequences and the way those sequences occurred across donors. To decide whether each TCR beta V gene segment behaved as functional or pseudogenic, an earlier analysis of fewer than 750 of the donors relied on high-throughput TCR beta sequencing. Alongside the repertoire data, information on donor age, sex, ethnicity and CMV serostatus was compiled. In a later genetic analysis, genome-wide SNP genotypes for about three fifths of the 666 donors were used, and that subset was treated as a discovery cohort. Every discovery cohort repertoire had been produced on one sequencing platform. HLA typing covered class I and class II loci at four-digit resolution. The number of donors typed differed by locus, with about 629-630 for A, B, C, DRB1 and DQB1, approximately 500 for DQA1, 600 to 610 for DPA1, and 400 to 490 for DPB1. Five DR-DQ haplotypes were handled as single units for association and clustering, since linkage in the cohort was strong. Among around 400 genotyped donors of the cohort, an average of around 250,000 unique TCR beta nucleotide sequences was sequenced per donor, of which 15% to 20% were non-productive.

The CDR3, cysteine through phenylalanine, is 13 amino acids long. The sequence is cut down to CDR3 DNA, 39 bases in frame from base 1. The germline V gene encodes CDR1 LNHDA and CDR2 SQIVND (reference sequence). V is shortened by 4 bases, J by 6 bases, and the region joining them spans 10 bases. The cohort comprised 670 or so healthy bone marrow donors. All cohort members were sampled while nominally healthy, although unrecorded immune exposures were likely present. The donor was CMV seronegative and belonged to the group of 320 or so seronegative cohort members. Each donor provided a peripheral blood sample, and peripheral blood mononuclear cells were used for TCR beta sequencing. The Qiagen DNeasy Blood Extraction Kit was used to extract genomic DNA from the blood cell samples. What the work shows at the level of the full study, not this receptor alone: A total of 164 TCR beta chains were listed by the study as associated with cytomegalovirus. The only immune exposure information available for the cohort was CMV serostatus. Sequencing depth was assumed to be roughly uniform across donors in the presence/absence analyses, though that assumption may not hold. According to a later genetic analysis, donors in an Asian-associated ancestry cluster had fewer N-insertions in productive TCRs than the approximately 630-donor mean. In an earlier analysis of some 640 of the donors, most TCR beta V segments were observed in productive rearrangements about 87% or about 30% of the time, broadly matching IMGT annotations. Correlated functional status among segregating V segments might reflect linkage disequilibrium, but an unknown experimental factor could not be ruled out. In a later analysis, HLA-associated TCR beta chains showed more clonal expansion and lower generation probabilities than non-associated chains that were equally common. Cytomegalovirus status was reported to be diagnosed by the classifier with high specificity and sensitivity in both the original and validation cohorts. Most TCR sequences were observed very rarely across donors, whereas some public TCRs were present in many individuals. When HLA alleles, especially DR and DQ, strongly co-occurred, TCR associations were difficult to assign to individual alleles. In vitro tests confirmed that a few of the cytomegalovirus-associated TCR beta chains recognize cytomegalovirus antigens. Specific HLA alleles were associated with over 15,000 TCR beta sequences at a false discovery rate of 0.05 in a later analysis. About 17 rarely observed V segments, including chromosome 9 orphons, were excluded from the earlier analysis of just under 600 of the donors because counts were too low. V-gene and J-gene trimming of TCR beta chains was associated with a missense DCLRE1C variant in a later genetic analysis, and the association was replicated in an independent cohort. In this cohort, only TCR beta chains were sequenced, and detectable features were limited by the absence of alpha or paired-chain data. Some IMGT-functional V segments, including TRBV6-2 and TRBV6-3, could not be distinguished by the 87-base-pair reads and were therefore excluded. According to a later analysis, most CMV-associated TCR beta chains appeared to be HLA-restricted, and the HLA associations seemed to be driven largely by CMV exposure. A later analysis reported that several top co-occurrence clusters appeared linked to parvovirus B19, influenza, CMV and Epstein-Barr virus. In a later analysis, TCR association rates were found to vary across HLA loci, with the most associated TCRs seen for DRB1 alleles and the fewest for HLA-C alleles. According to the authors, the approach could potentially be generalized to other disease states and immunological phenotypes. A cluster of highly shared sequence variants was judged likely to represent a technical artifact of the sequencing pipeline. A further reported finding was that TCR beta sequences accurately predicted the HLA-A and HLA-B alleles for most subjects in the first cohort. Because HLA typing was unavailable for some donors at each locus, only the typed subset was used in association tests.

The clonotype originates from a female donor in good health and CMV-seronegative. This chain joins TRBV19 to TRBJ1-5, and the D gene may be TRBD1, 5 bases matching. Source material: PBMCs. The CDR3 protein sequence reads: CASSTQGGQPQHF. The DNA sequence is as follows: TGTGCCAGTAGTACCCAGGGAGGTCAGCCCCAGCATTTT.